The clone carrying this TCR beta chain was seen only a few times. No antigen is known for it. These data are taken from a study of molecular identifiers for immune sequencing clone quantification. Study context: The replicates split RNA from roughly 20,000 or 100,000 naive CD8 cells five ways and sequenced four. Findings and caveats of the study: Because of identical TCR molecules sharing a barcode, sizes of highly expanded clones could be underestimated.

The CD8+CD4-CCR7+CD45RA+ phenotype defined the sorted naive CD8 T cells. It was with previously described methods and listed TCR primers that bulk TCR libraries were made. A single record per CDR3 protein comes from TCRdb applying MiXCR to the PCR reads. This table holds around 300,000 distinct CDR3 sequences, roughly a quarter found once. Trimming removed 5 bases from V and 1 base from J; junction bases left unmatched: 11. CDR3 length equals 17 residues. The gene calls are TRBV12-3 or TRBV12-4 and TRBJ2-3, with TRBD2 matching 8 bases. Source material: naive CD8+ T cells from blood, with Jurkat cell RNA spiked in. Subset reported: FACS-sorted CD8+CD4-CCR7+CD45RA+ naive T cells. The source of this sequence is a human donor in good health. Some libraries in this study had Jurkat cell RNA spiked in. CDR3 loop: CASSPRAGEEGTDTQYF. For the CDR3, the DNA is TGTGCCAGCAGTCCAAGAGCGGGAGAGGAAGGCACAGATACGCAGTATTTT.